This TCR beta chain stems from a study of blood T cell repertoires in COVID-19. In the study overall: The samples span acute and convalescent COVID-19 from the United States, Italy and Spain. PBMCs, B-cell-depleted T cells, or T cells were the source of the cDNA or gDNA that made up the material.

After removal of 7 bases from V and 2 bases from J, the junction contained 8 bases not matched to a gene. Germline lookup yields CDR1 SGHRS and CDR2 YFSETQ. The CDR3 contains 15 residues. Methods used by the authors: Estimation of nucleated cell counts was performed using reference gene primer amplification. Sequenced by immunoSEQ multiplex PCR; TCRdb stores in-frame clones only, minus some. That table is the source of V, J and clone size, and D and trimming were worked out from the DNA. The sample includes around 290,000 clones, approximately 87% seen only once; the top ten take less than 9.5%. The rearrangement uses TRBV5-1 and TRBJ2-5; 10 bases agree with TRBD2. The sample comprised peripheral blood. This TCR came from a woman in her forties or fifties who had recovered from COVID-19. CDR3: CASRRTSGDQETQYF. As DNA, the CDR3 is TGCGCCAGCCGCCGGACTAGCGGAGATCAAGAGACCCAGTACTTC.